The 18 T cell receptor beta chains reported below all come from one sample, sequenced in a study of CD8 T cells in ankylosing spondylitis. Each CDR3 protein is one row after TCRdb ran MiXCR on the 5' RACE reads. The sample shows roughly 280,000 distinct CDR3 sequences, around 20% of them seen only once. The specimen was blood, either unsorted or a sorted T cell fraction (not recorded which). The receptors were sampled from a male donor with ankylosing spondylitis or in good health (not recorded which).

This clonotype came up many times. This chain joins TRBV5-1 and TRBJ1-6; D is possibly TRBD1 (6 bases). CDR1 SGHRS and CDR2 YFSETQ come from the germline V gene. V dropped 4 bases and J dropped 5 bases, with 10 bases sitting between them. The CDR3 extends over 14 amino acids. Here the CDR3 DNA reads TGCGCCAGCAGCCCGGGACACAATAATTCACCCCTCCACTTT. Translating it yields CASSPGHNNSPLHF. Looking up the rest from reference TRBV5-1 and TRBJ1-6 gives the full variable domain: KAGVTQTPRYLIKTRGQQVTLSCSPISGHRSVSWYQQTPGQGLQFLFEYFSETQRNKGNFPGRFSGRQFSNSRSEMNVSTLELGDSALYLCASSPGHNNSPLHFGNGTRLTVT.

This clonotype was found many times. The chain couples TRBV12-3 or TRBV12-4 to TRBJ1-2; a weak D match, TRBD1 (5 bases). Trimming shortened V by 5 bases and J by 0 bases, and 10 bases separated the two germline ends. The CDR3 totals 14 residues. The CDR3 here is CASSVDRANYGYTF. For the CDR3, the DNA is TGTGCCAGCAGTGTCGACAGAGCTAACTATGGCTACACCTTC.

This clonotype was recorded a few times. CDR3 bases: TGCAGTGCTTCTAGAGGTGAGGGGAGGAGTGAGCAGTTCTTC. Protein sequence: CSASRGEGRSEQFF. The chain joins TRBV20-1 to TRBJ2-1, with D perhaps matching TRBD2 (6 bases). V was shortened by 5 bases and J by 9 bases, with 20 bases between the two germline ends. The length of the CDR3 is 14 residues. Germline V lookup: CDR1 DFQATT, CDR2 SNEGSKA (reference sequence).

This clonotype was seen once. The chain joins TRBV6-2 or TRBV6-3 to TRBJ2-1; tentatively, D is TRBD1 or TRBD2 (5 bases each). Between the trimmed V and J ends, which lost 6 bases and 10 bases, there was a span of 19 bases. From germline, CDR1 is MNHEY and CDR2 SVGEGT. This CDR3 spans 14 amino acids. The DNA of the CDR3 is TGTGCCAGCAGACCCGGGACCGCCTCCTGGGAGCAGTTCTTC. Translated, it gives CASRPGTASWEQFF.

This chain joins TRBV5-1 and TRBJ2-3, with 7 bases that match TRBD2. Germline assignment: CDR1 SGHRS and CDR2 YFSETQ. This CDR3 is built from 16 residues. The trim removed 3 bases at V and 1 base at J, leaving 8 bases unmatched. This CDR3 reads CASSSLAELRTDTQYF. The CDR3 bases are TGCGCCAGCAGCTCGCTAGCGGAGCTACGCACAGATACGCAGTATTTT. The entire variable domain, with the rest obtained from reference TRBV5-1 and TRBJ2-3, is as follows: KAGVTQTPRYLIKTRGQQVTLSCSPISGHRSVSWYQQTPGQGLQFLFEYFSETQRNKGNFPGRFSGRQFSNSRSEMNVSTLELGDSALYLCASSSLAELRTDTQYFGPGTRLTVL.

The gene calls are TRBV27 and TRBJ1-3; D gene uncertain. This CDR3 is built from 15 residues. With 2 bases removed from V and 1 base from J, the gap between germline ends came to 9 bases. Germline V CDR1 and CDR2: MNHEY, SMNVEV (reference sequence). The CDR3: CASSLNGVSGNTIYF. The CDR3 bases are TGTGCCAGCAGTTTAAACGGTGTATCTGGAAACACCATATATTTT.

This clonotype showed up many times. This sequence joins TRBV20-1 and TRBJ2-1; D not resolved. Per the germline V gene, CDR1 is DFQATT and CDR2 is SNEGSKA (reference sequence). The CDR3 consists of 14 residues. V lost 2 bases, J lost 1 base, and 9 bases lay in between. The CDR3, as DNA: TGCAGTGCTAGACTCCCGCGGTCCTACAATGAGCAGTTCTTC. Its protein is CSARLPRSYNEQFF.

CDR3 amino acids: CASSLASVNSPLHF. As DNA, the CDR3 is TGTGCCAGCAGCTTGGCCTCTGTGAATTCACCCCTCCACTTT. This chain connects TRBV5-8 to TRBJ1-6, with no clear D. Germline CDR1 is SGHTS and CDR2 is YDEGEE. CDR3 length equals 14 residues. V gave up 0 bases and J gave up 7 bases, with 8 bases separating them. The full variable domain, rest sourced from reference TRBV5-8 and TRBJ1-6, is EAGVTQSPTHLIKTRGQQATLRCSPISGHTSVYWYQQALGLGLQFLLWYDEGEERNRGNFPPRFSGRQFPNYSSELNVNALELEDSALYLCASSLASVNSPLHFGNGTRLTVT.

The V call is TRBV9, the J call TRBJ1-3; D is unclear. The CDR3 totals 16 residues. Germline V gene data show CDR1 as SGDLS and CDR2 as YYNGEE. Between the trimmed V and J ends, which lost 0 bases and 2 bases, there was a span of 12 bases. CDR3 loop: CASSVVPEGAGNTIYF. In nucleotides, the CDR3 is TGTGCCAGCAGCGTAGTGCCAGAAGGAGCTGGAAACACCATATATTTT.

This clonotype showed up many times. The V gene is TRBV20-1, the J gene TRBJ2-2; D possibly corresponds to TRBD2 (7 bases). Germline V gene sequence: CDR1 DFQATT, CDR2 SNEGSKA (reference sequence). V was shortened by 0 bases and J by 0 bases, with 11 bases between the two germline ends. The CDR3 covers 16 residues. The CDR3 spells CSARDEGGANTGELFF. The CDR3 bases are TGCAGTGCTAGAGATGAAGGGGGGGCGAACACCGGGGAGCTGTTTTTT.

This clonotype was seen a handful of times. The J gene is TRBJ1-5, the V gene TRBV5-1; TRBD1 agrees at 7 bases. This CDR3 region has 15 residues. The J segment lost 6 bases and the V segment lost 2 bases, leaving 8 bases of the junction unmatched. Germline V gives CDR1 SGHRS, CDR2 YFSETQ. The CDR3 bases are TGCGCCAGCAGCTTCGAAGGGGGCGCGGGTCAGCCCCAGCATTTT. Encoded protein: CASSFEGGAGQPQHF.

This clonotype occurred a few times. V gene TRBV13 combines with J gene TRBJ2-7, with a tentative D call TRBD1 (7 bases). V was pared by 4 bases and J by 3 bases, with 13 bases between. The germline V gene has CDR1 PRHDT and CDR2 FYEKMQ (reference sequence). The CDR3 extends over 14 amino acids. CDR3 sequence: CASSYGGQNYEQYV. The CDR3 DNA reads TGTGCCAGCAGCTACGGGGGACAGAACTACGAGCAGTACGTC.

This chain connects TRBV20-1 to TRBJ2-1; unclear D gene. With 5 bases removed from V and 6 bases from J, the gap between germline ends came to 14 bases. Germline loops: CDR1 DFQATT, CDR2 SNEGSKA (reference sequence). The CDR3 is made up of 13 amino acids. In DNA form, the CDR3 reads TGCAGTGCTCTCACAGACCAGCGCAATGAGCAGTTCTTC. Its translation is CSALTDQRNEQFF.

J is TRBJ2-1 and V is TRBV5-4; 14 nucleotides align to TRBD2. CDR1 is SGHNT and CDR2 is YYREEE in the germline V gene (reference sequence). The V gene end was trimmed by 4 bases and the J gene end by 9 bases; junction bases not matched to a gene: 9. This CDR3 comprises 16 residues. CDR3 region: CASSPGLAGVDSEQFF. The CDR3 DNA sequence: TGTGCCAGCAGCCCGGGACTAGCGGGAGTTGACAGTGAGCAGTTCTTC. The variable domain in full, completed from reference TRBV5-4 and TRBJ2-1, reads ETGVTQSPTHLIKTRGQQVTLRCSSQSGHNTVSWYQQALGQGPQFIFQYYREEENGRGNFPPRFSGLQFPNYSSELNVNALELDDSALYLCASSPGLAGVDSEQFFGPGTRLTVL.

This chain links TRBV2 with TRBJ2-1; D ambiguous. CDR1 and CDR2 from the germline V gene are SNHLY and FYNNEI. Trimming left V 2 bases short and J 8 bases short, with 10 bases between. This CDR3 is built from 13 residues. For the CDR3, the DNA is TGTGCCAGCAGTGAACTCACCGTACATGAGCAGTTCTTC. It translates to CASSELTVHEQFF.

This clonotype appeared many times. V gene TRBV4-1 combines with J gene TRBJ1-1; 7 bases map to TRBD1. CDR3 length: 14 amino acids. The ends lost 4 bases at V and 0 bases at J; junction bases unmatched: 2. Germline V gene sequence: CDR1 MGHRA, CDR2 YSYEKL. The CDR3 DNA reads TGCGCCAGCAGCCCAGGACAGGTGAACACTGAAGCTTTCTTT. Translating gives CASSPGQVNTEAFF.

This clonotype was counted at least ten times. The chain couples TRBV6-6 to TRBJ2-7; 7 bases are shared with TRBD1. CDR3 length: 12 amino acids. V lost 5 bases to trimming and J lost 6 bases; unmatched junction nucleotides: 4. Germline loops: CDR1 MNHNY, CDR2 SVGAGI (reference sequence). The DNA for the CDR3 is TGTGCCAGCAGTCGACAGGGCTCCGAGCAGTACGTC. Translation: CASSRQGSEQYV.

In this sample, this clonotype turned up a few times. The rearrangement joins TRBV3-1 to TRBJ2-2, with unresolved D. Trimming cost V 4 bases and J 8 bases, with 17 bases left between them. The CDR3 sequence is 15 residues long. The germline gives CDR1 LGHDT, CDR2 YNNKEL (reference sequence). CDR3 loop: CASSPRLERSGELFF. The CDR3 nucleotides read TGTGCCAGCAGCCCCCGACTGGAGAGATCGGGGGAGCTGTTTTTT.